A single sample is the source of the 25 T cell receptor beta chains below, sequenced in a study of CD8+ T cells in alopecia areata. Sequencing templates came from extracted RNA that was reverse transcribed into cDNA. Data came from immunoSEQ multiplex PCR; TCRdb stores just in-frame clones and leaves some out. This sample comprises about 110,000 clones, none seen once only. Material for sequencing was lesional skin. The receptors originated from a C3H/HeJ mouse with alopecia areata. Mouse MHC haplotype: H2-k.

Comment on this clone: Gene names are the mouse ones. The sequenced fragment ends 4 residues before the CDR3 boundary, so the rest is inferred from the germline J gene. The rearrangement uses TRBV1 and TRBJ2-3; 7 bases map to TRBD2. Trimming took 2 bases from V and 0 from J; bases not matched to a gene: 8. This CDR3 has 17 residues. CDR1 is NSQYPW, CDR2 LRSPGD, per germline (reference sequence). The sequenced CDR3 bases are TGCACCTGCAGTGCACCACCGGGGGGGGGTAGTGCAGAA. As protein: CTCSAPPGGGSAE. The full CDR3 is CTCSAPPGGGSAETLYF.

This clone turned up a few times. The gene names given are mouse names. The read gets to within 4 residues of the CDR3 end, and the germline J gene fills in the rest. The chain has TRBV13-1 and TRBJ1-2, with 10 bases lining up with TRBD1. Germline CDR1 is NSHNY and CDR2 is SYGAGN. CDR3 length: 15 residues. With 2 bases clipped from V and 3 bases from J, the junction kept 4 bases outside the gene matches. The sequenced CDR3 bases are TGTGCCAGCAGTGAAGGGGACAGGGGTGACTCC. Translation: CASSEGDRGDS. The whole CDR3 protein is CASSEGDRGDSDYTF.

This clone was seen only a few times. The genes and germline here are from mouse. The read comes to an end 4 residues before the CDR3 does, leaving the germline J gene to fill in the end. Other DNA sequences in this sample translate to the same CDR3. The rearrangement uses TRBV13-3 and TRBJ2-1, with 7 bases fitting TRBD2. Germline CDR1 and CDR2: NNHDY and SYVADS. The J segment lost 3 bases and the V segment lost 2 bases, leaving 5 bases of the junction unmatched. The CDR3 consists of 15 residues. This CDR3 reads CASSEPGGFYAEQFF. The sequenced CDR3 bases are TGTGCCAGCAGTGAACCTGGGGGATTCTATGCT.

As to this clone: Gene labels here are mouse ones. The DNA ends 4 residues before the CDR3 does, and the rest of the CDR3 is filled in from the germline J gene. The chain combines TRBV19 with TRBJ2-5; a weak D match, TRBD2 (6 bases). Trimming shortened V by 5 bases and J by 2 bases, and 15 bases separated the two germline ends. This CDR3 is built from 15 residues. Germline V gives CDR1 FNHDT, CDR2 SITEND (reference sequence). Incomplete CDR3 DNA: TGTGCCAGCAGCCCCCGACTGGCCCTCCAAGAC. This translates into CASSPRLALQD. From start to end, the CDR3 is CASSPRLALQDTQYF.

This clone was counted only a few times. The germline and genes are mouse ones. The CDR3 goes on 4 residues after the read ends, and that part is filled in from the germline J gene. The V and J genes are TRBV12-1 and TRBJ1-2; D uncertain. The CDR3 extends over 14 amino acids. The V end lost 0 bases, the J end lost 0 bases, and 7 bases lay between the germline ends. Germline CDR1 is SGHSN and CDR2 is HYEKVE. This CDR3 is CASSLAGANSDYTF. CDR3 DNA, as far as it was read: TGTGCCAGCTCTCTCGCAGGTGCAAACTCC.

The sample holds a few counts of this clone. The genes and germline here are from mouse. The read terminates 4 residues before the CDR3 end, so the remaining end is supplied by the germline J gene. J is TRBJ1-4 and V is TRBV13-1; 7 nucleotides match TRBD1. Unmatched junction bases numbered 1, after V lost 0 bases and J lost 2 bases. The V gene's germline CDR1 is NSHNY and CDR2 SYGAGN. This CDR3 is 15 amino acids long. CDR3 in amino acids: CASSDVDRSNERLFF. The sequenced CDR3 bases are TGTGCCAGCAGTGATGTGGACAGGTCCAACGAA.

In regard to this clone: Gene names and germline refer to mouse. The covered CDR3 bases are TGTGCCAGCAGCCAGGGACAGGGGCTTTCCAACGAA. This translates into CASSQGQGLSNE. The entire CDR3 reads CASSQGQGLSNERLFF. J is TRBJ1-4 and V is TRBV2; TRBD1 matches 10 bases. The read finishes 4 residues shy of the CDR3 end, and the germline J gene is used to complete it. The CDR3 is 16 residues long. With V trimmed by 3 bases and J by 0 bases, 1 base remained unmatched. Per germline, CDR1 LGHNA and CDR2 YSYQKL.

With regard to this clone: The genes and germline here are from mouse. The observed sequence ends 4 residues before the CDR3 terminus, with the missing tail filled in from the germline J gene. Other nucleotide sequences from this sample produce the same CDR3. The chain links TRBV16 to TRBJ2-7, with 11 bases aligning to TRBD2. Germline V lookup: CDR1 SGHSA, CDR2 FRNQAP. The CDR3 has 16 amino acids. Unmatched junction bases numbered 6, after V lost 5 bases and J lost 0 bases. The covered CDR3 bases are TGTGCAAGCAGCCCCCGACTGGGGGGGAGCTCCTAT. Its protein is CASSPRLGGSSY. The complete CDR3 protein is CASSPRLGGSSYEQYF. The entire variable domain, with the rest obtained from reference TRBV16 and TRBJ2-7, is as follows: NAGVIQTPRHKVTGKGQEATLWCEPISGHSAVFWYRQTIVQGLEFLTYFRNQAPIDDSGMPKERFSAQMPNQSHSTLKIQSTQPQDSAVYLCASSPRLGGSSYEQYFGPGTRLTVL.

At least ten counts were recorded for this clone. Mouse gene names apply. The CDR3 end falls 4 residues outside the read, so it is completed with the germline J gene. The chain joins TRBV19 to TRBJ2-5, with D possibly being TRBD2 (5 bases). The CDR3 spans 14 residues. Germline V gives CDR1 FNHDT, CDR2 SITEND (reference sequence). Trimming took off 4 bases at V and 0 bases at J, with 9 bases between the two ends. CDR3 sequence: CASSLGLNQDTQYF. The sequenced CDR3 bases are TGTGCCAGCAGTCTGGGTCTTAACCAAGAC.

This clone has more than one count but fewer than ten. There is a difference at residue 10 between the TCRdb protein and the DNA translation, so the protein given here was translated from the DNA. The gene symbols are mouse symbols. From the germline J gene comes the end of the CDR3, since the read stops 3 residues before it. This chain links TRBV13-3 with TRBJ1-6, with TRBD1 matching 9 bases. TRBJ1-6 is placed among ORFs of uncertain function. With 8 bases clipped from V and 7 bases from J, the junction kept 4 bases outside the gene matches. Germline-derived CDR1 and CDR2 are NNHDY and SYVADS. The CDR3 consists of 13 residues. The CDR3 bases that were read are TGTGCCAGTGGACAGGGGAGCAATTCGCCC. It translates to CASGQGSNSP. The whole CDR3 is CASGQGSNSPLYF.

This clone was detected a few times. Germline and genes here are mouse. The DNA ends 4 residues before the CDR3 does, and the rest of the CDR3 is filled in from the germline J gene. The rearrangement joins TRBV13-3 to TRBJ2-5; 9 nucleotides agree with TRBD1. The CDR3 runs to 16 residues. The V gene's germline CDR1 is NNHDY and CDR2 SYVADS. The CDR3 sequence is CASSDAGGDRVDTQYF. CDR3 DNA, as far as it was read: TGTGCCAGCAGTGATGCAGGGGGGGACAGGGTGGAC.

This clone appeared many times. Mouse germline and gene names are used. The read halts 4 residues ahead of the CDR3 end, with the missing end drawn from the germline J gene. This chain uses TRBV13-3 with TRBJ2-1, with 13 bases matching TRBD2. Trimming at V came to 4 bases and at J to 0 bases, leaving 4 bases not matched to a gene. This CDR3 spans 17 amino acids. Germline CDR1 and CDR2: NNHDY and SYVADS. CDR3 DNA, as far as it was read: TGTGCCAGCAGTCCGGGACTGGGGGGGTCTAACTATGCT. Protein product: CASSPGLGGSNYA. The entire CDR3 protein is CASSPGLGGSNYAEQFF.

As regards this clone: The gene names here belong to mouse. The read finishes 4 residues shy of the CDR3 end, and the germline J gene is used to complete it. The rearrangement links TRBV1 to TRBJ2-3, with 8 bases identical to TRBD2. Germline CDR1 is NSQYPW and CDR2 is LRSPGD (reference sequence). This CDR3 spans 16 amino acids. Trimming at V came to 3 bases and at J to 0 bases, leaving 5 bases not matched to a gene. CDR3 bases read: TGCACCTGCAGTGCTCGGACTGGGACTAGTGCAGAA. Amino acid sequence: CTCSARTGTSAE. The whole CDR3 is CTCSARTGTSAETLYF. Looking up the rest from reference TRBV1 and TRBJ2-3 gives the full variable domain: VTLLEQNPRWRLVPRGQAVNLRCILKNSQYPWMSWYQQDLQKQLQWLFTLRSPGDKEVKSLPGADYLATRVTDTELRLQVANMSQGRTLYCTCSARTGTSAETLYFGSGTRLTVL.

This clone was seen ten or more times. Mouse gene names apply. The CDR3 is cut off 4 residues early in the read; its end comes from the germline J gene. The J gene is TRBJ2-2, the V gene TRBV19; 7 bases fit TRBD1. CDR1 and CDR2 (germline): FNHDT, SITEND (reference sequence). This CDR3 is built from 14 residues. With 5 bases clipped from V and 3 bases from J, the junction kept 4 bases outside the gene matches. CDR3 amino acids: CASSRQGDTGQLYF. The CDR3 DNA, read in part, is TGTGCCAGCAGCCGTCAGGGGGACACCGGG.

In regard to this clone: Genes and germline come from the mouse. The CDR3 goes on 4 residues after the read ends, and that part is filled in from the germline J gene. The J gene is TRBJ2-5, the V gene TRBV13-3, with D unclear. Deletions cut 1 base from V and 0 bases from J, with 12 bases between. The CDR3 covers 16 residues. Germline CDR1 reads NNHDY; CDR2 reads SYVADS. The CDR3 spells CASSDLSENNQDTQYF. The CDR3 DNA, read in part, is TGTGCCAGCAGTGATCTCTCAGAAAATAACCAAGAC.

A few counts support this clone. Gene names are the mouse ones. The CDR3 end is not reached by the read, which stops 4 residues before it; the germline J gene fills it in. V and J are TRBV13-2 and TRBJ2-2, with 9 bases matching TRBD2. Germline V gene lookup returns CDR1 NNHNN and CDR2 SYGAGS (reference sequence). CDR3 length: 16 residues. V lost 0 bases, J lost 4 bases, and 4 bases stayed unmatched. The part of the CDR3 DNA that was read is TGTGCCAGCGGTGATGAGTGGGGGGGCCCCACCGGG. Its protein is CASGDEWGGPTG. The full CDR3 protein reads CASGDEWGGPTGQLYF.

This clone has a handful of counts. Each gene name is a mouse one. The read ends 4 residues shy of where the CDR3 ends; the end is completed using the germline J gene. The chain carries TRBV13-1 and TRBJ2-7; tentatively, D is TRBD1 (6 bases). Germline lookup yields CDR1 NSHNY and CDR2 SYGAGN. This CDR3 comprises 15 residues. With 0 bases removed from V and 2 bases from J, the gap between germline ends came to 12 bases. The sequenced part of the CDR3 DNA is TGTGCCAGCAGTGATGCAAGGGGGAGGACCTAT. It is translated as CASSDARGRTY. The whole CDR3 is CASSDARGRTYEQYF.

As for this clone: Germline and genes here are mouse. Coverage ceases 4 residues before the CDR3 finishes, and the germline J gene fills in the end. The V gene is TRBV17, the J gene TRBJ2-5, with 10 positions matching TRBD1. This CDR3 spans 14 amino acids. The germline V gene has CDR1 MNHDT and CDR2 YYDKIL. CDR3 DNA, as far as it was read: TGTGCTAGCAGTAGGGACAGGGGGAAAGAC. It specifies CASSRDRGKD. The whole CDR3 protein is CASSRDRGKDTQYF.

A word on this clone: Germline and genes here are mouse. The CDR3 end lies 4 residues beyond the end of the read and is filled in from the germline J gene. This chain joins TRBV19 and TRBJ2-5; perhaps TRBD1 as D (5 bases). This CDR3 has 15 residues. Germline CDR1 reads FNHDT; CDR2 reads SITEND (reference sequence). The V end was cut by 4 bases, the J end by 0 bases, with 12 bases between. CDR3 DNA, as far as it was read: TGTGCCAGCAGTCCCCACGACAGTAACCAAGAC. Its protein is CASSPHDSNQD. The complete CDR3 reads CASSPHDSNQDTQYF.

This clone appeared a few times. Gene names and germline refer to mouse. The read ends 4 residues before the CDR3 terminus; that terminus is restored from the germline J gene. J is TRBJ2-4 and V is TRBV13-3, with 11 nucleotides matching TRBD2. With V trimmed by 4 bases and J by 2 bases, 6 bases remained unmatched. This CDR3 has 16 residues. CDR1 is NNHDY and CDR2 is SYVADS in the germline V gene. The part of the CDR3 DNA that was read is TGTGCCAGCAGTTCGGGACTGGGGGACCTTCAAAAC. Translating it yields CASSSGLGDLQN. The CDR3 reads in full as CASSSGLGDLQNTLYF. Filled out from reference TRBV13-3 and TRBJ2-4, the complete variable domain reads EAAVTQSPRSKVAVTGGKVTLSCHQTNNHDYMYWYRQDTGHGLRLIHYSYVADSTEKGDIPDGYKASRPSQENFSLILELASLSQTAVYFCASSSGLGDLQNTLYFGAGTRLSVL.

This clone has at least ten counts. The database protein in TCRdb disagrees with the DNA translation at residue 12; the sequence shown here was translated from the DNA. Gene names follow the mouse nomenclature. The covered CDR3 bases are TGCACCTGCAGTACCCCAGGATTGGGGGATTCGCCC. Amino acids: CTCSTPGLGDSP. The whole CDR3 protein is CTCSTPGLGDSPLYF. This chain links TRBV1 with TRBJ1-6; TRBD1 might be the D (5 bases). The read falls 3 residues short of the CDR3 end, and the missing part is taken from the germline J gene. TRBJ1-6 is flagged as an ORF with uncertain function. Trimming stripped 5 bases from V and 8 bases from J, with 16 bases between. Germline-derived CDR1 and CDR2 are NSQYPW and LRSPGD (reference sequence). This CDR3 spans 15 amino acids.

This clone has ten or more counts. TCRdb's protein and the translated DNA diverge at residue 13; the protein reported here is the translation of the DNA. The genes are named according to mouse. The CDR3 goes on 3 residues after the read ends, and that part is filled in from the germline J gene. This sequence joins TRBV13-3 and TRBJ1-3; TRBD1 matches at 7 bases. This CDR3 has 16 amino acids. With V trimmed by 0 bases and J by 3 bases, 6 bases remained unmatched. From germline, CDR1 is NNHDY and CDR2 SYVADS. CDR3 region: CASSDEATGFGNTLYF. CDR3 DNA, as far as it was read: TGTGCCAGCAGTGATGAGGCGACAGGGTTTGGAAATACG.

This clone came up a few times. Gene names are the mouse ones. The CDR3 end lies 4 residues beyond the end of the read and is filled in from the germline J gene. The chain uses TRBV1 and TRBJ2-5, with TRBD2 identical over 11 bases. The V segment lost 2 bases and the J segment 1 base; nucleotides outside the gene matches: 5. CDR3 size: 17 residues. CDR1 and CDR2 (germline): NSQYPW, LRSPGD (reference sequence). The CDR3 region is CTCSARDWGKDQDTQYF. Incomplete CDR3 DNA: TGCACCTGCAGTGCACGGGACTGGGGGAAGGACCAAGAC.

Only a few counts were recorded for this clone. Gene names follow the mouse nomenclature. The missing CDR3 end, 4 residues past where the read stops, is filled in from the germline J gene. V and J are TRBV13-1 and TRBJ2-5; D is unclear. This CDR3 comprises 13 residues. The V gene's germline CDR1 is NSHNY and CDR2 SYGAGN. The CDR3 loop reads CASSDAFWDTQYF. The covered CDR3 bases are TGTGCCAGCAGTGATGCCTTTTGGGAC.

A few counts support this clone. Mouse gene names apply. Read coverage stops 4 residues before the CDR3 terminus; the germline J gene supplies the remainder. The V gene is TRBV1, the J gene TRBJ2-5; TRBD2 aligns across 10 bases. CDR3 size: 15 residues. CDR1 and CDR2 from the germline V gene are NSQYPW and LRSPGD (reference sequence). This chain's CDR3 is CTCSARDWGRDTQYF. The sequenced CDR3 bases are TGCACCTGCAGTGCACGGGACTGGGGTCGAGAC. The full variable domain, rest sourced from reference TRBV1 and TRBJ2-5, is VTLLEQNPRWRLVPRGQAVNLRCILKNSQYPWMSWYQQDLQKQLQWLFTLRSPGDKEVKSLPGADYLATRVTDTELRLQVANMSQGRTLYCTCSARDWGRDTQYFGPGTRLLVL.